The T cell receptor beta chain described here comes from a study of T cell repertoires in cytomegalovirus infection. Study as a whole: CMV infection plus the matching HLA type was flagged by public TCR beta signatures. Study-level results: The response measured ex vivo was dominated by TCR beta clonotypes (HLA-C-restricted and CMV-specific). Frequencies of public TCR beta families were cumulated, and this identified carriers of CMV plus the relevant HLA.

Each CDR3 protein is one row after TCRdb ran MiXCR on the reads. The sample comprises around 74,000 distinct CDR3 sequences, 3.7% of which are singletons, and less than 5% rests with the top ten. The germline V gene encodes CDR1 SGHTA and CDR2 FQGNSA. The V and J ends lost 7 bases and 2 bases, in that order; junction bases with no gene match: 6. CDR3 length equals 14 residues. This clonotype was detected many times. The antigen remains unidentified. The sequenced sample was PBMCs. The clonotype originates from a human donor in good health (CMV status not recorded). Some clones in this sample may be carry-over from other donors' samples. J is TRBJ2-7 and V is TRBV7-2; TRBD2 agrees at 9 bases. DNA for the CDR3: TGTGCCAGCACTCTAGCGGGGTCGGCCTACGAGCAGTACTTC. This codes for CASTLAGSAYEQYF.